A single sample is the source of the 11 T cell receptor beta chains below, sequenced in a study of blood T cell repertoires in COVID-19. Produced via immunoSEQ multiplex PCR; TCRdb's table is partial and in-frame only. The table has fewer than 200,000 clones, approximately 85% seen once. Material: peripheral blood. The receptors were gathered from a man between 60 and 75 years old who had recovered from COVID-19.

The chain has TRBV4-2 and TRBJ2-3; a weak D match, TRBD1 (6 bases). The CDR3 extends over 15 amino acids. Germline CDR1 is LGHNA and CDR2 is YNFKEQ. V gave up 4 bases and J gave up 1 base, with 12 bases separating them. DNA of the CDR3: TGTGCCAGCAGCCCAGGCAGACAGGGCACAGATACGCAGTATTTT. Translating gives CASSPGRQGTDTQYF.

In its sample, this clone is medium-sized. The chain couples TRBV2 to TRBJ2-1; 10 bases are shared with TRBD2. CDR3 size: 17 residues. CDR1 and CDR2 (germline): SNHLY, FYNNEI. The trim removed 3 bases at V and 10 bases at J, leaving 15 bases unmatched. CDR3 DNA sequence: TGTGCCAGCAGTGAGAGGGTAGCGGGGGGAAATAGGTTGGAGCAGTTCTTC. Encoded protein: CASSERVAGGNRLEQFF.

The V gene is TRBV7-9, the J gene TRBJ1-3; D remains ambiguous. Germline CDR1 is SEHNR and CDR2 is FQNEAQ (reference sequence). This CDR3 comprises 14 residues. The V and J ends lost 1 base and 4 bases respectively, with 8 bases between them. CDR3 nucleotides: TGTGCCAGCAGCTTAGAGCACCGAGGAAACACCATATATTTT. Encoded protein: CASSLEHRGNTIYF.

The chain links TRBV7-8 to TRBJ1-5; unclear D gene. V was clipped by 5 bases and J by 7 bases, with 12 bases between them. The CDR3 covers 13 residues. Germline CDR1 and CDR2: SGHVS and FQNEAQ. This CDR3 is CASSPDNSQPQHF. The DNA for the CDR3 is TGTGCCAGCAGCCCCGACAACTCCCAGCCCCAGCATTTT.

The table lists this clone with a count of one. This chain connects TRBV5-6 to TRBJ1-1; possibly TRBD1 for D (5 bases). V shed 5 bases and J shed 3 bases, with 14 bases lying between them. The CDR3 covers 14 residues. Per germline, CDR1 SGHDT and CDR2 YYEEEE. The chain's CDR3 is CASSLQGMYTEAFF. The CDR3 nucleotides read TGTGCCAGCAGTCTCCAGGGTATGTACACTGAAGCTTTCTTT.

The chain combines TRBV11-1 with TRBJ1-1; D remains ambiguous. The CDR3 totals 15 residues. The germline V gene encodes CDR1 SGHAT and CDR2 FQDESV (reference sequence). Trimming removed 5 bases from V and 5 bases from J, with 18 bases in between. CDR3 sequence: CASSPEPTRRTEAFF. Here the CDR3 DNA reads TGTGCCAGCAGCCCCGAGCCTACGAGGCGAACTGAAGCTTTCTTT.

V and J are TRBV6-1 and TRBJ2-3; 7 nucleotides line up with TRBD2. The CDR3 loop spans 17 amino acids. After removal of 0 bases from V and 5 bases from J, the junction contained 11 bases not matched to a gene. CDR1 and CDR2 (germline): MNHNS, SASEGT. The CDR3 nucleotides read TGTGCCAGCAGTGAAGCGTTCGGTCGGGCGGGGGTAGATACGCAGTATTTT. Its translation: CASSEAFGRAGVDTQYF.

This chain uses TRBV7-6 with TRBJ1-5, with D possibly being TRBD1 (6 bases). Germline lookup yields CDR1 SGHVS and CDR2 FNYEAQ. Trimming pared 5 bases from V and 0 bases from J, leaving 17 bases between. CDR3 size: 17 residues. The CDR3: CASSPGTSLNSNQPQHF. CDR3 coding DNA: TGTGCCAGCAGCCCTGGGACATCCTTGAATAGCAATCAGCCCCAGCATTTT.

The V and J genes are TRBV7-9 and TRBJ2-1, with 11 positions matching TRBD2. There are 16 residues in the CDR3. Germline CDR1 SEHNR, CDR2 FQNEAQ (reference sequence). Trimming at V came to 5 bases and at J to 2 bases, leaving 5 bases not matched to a gene. CDR3 coding DNA: TGTGCCAGCAGCCCCCTAGCGGGGGGAACCTACAATGAGCAGTTCTTC. As protein: CASSPLAGGTYNEQFF.

The chain couples TRBV5-1 to TRBJ2-1; perhaps TRBD2 as D (5 bases). The CDR3 length is 14 residues. Germline V CDR1 and CDR2: SGHRS, YFSETQ. Trimming removed 2 bases at V and 10 bases at J, with 16 bases between. The chain's CDR3 is CASSFLLASQEQFF. In DNA, the CDR3 is TGCGCCAGCAGCTTTTTGCTAGCAAGCCAGGAGCAGTTCTTC.

Written as DNA, the CDR3 is TGTGCCAGCAGTTTAATTCAGGGAAGGGATGAAAAACTGTTTTTT. Its translation is CASSLIQGRDEKLFF. The chain is built from TRBV27 and TRBJ1-4; maybe TRBD1 (5 bases). Trimming cost V 2 bases and J 6 bases, with 13 bases left between them. This CDR3 has 15 amino acids. CDR1 is MNHEY and CDR2 is SMNVEV in the germline V gene (reference sequence). The full variable domain, completed using reference TRBV27 and TRBJ1-4, is EAQVTQNPRYLITVTGKKLTVTCSQNMNHEYMSWYRQDPGLGLRQIYYSMNVEVTDKGDVPEGYKVSRKEKRNFPLILESPSPNQTSLYFCASSLIQGRDEKLFFGSGTQLSVL.